The 17 T cell receptor beta chains below come from one sample, sequenced in a study of blood T cell repertoires in COVID-19. Assay: immunoSEQ multiplex PCR; the TCRdb copy retains only in-frame clones and omits some. The table includes some 180,000 clones, about 90% detected once. The sample comprised peripheral blood. The receptors derive from a man in his sixties or seventies with active or convalescent COVID-19.

This clone was seen a single time. This chain connects TRBV27 to TRBJ2-1, with D maybe TRBD2 (6 bases). Germline V gene sequence: CDR1 MNHEY, CDR2 SMNVEV (reference sequence). The CDR3 extends over 15 amino acids. V gave up 11 bases and J gave up 7 bases, with 24 bases separating them. In DNA form, the CDR3 reads TGTGCCTCCACCACAATAGGAGCGGGTTCGAATGAGCAGTTCTTC. This gives the protein CASTTIGAGSNEQFF.

The chain carries TRBV24-1 and TRBJ2-3; D remains ambiguous. V lost 1 base and J 4 bases, leaving 2 bases between the germline ends. The CDR3 loop spans 12 amino acids. Looked up from germline, CDR1 is KGHDR and CDR2 is SFDVKD. CDR3 protein: CATSDFSDTQYF. CDR3 nucleotide sequence: TGTGCCACCAGTGATTTCTCAGATACGCAGTATTTT.

This clone occurred a few times. V gene TRBV4-3 combines with J gene TRBJ1-5, with a tentative D call TRBD1 (6 bases). The CDR3 has 15 residues. Germline assignment: CDR1 LGHNA and CDR2 YSLEER. Trimming left V 0 bases short and J 9 bases short, with 15 bases between. CDR3 loop: CASSQDLGGPSPQHF. As DNA, the CDR3 is TGCGCCAGCAGCCAAGATCTGGGGGGGCCATCGCCCCAGCATTTT.

The genes are TRBV28 and TRBJ1-1; TRBD1 aligns across 7 bases. Trimming removed 5 bases from V and 1 base from J; junction bases left unmatched: 4. This CDR3 comprises 14 residues. Germline CDR1 is MDHEN and CDR2 is SYDVKM. CDR3 in amino acids: CASSPGGTNTEAFF. CDR3 in DNA: TGTGCCAGCAGTCCAGGGGGGACGAACACTGAAGCTTTCTTT.

The chain carries TRBV28 and TRBJ1-3; 7 bases align to TRBD1. This CDR3 has 15 residues. CDR1 and CDR2 from the germline V gene are MDHEN and SYDVKM. V shed 5 bases and J 0 bases; nucleotides not matched to a gene: 4. The CDR3 DNA follows: TGTGCCAGCAGTACCGGACAGGCCTCTGGAAACACCATATATTTT. Protein sequence: CASSTGQASGNTIYF.

The chain employs TRBV7-9 and TRBJ2-2, with TRBD2 matching 8 bases. The trim removed 8 bases at V and 1 base at J, leaving 6 bases unmatched. The CDR3 totals 15 residues. CDR1 is SEHNR, CDR2 FQNEAQ, per germline (reference sequence). The CDR3 DNA sequence: TGTGCCAGCGGACTAGCATACCAGAACACCGGGGAGCTGTTTTTT. As protein: CASGLAYQNTGELFF.

V and J are TRBV27 and TRBJ2-1, with 10 positions matching TRBD2. CDR3 size: 16 residues. CDR1 and CDR2 (germline): MNHEY, SMNVEV (reference sequence). Trimming removed 3 bases from V and 9 bases from J; junction bases left unmatched: 11. Here the CDR3 DNA reads TGTGCCAGCAGTTTTATAGCCGGGACTAGCGTTACTGAGCAGTTCTTC. Protein: CASSFIAGTSVTEQFF.

The chain joins TRBV9 to TRBJ2-1; D is perhaps TRBD2 (5 bases). CDR3 length equals 16 residues. Germline V lookup: CDR1 SGDLS, CDR2 YYNGEE. V lost 0 bases, J lost 2 bases, and 12 bases lay in between. This chain's CDR3 is CASSVEGRGPYNEQFF. The CDR3 coding sequence is TGTGCCAGCAGCGTAGAGGGTCGGGGTCCCTACAATGAGCAGTTCTTC.

This clone occurred once. The chain combines TRBV6-5 with TRBJ2-3; weak D call: TRBD2 (5 bases). Looked up from germline, CDR1 is MNHEY and CDR2 is SVGAGI. The CDR3 runs to 14 residues. Trimming cost V 11 bases and J 3 bases, with 18 bases left between them. The CDR3 nucleotides read TGTGCCTCCGCCCGGGAAGCCAAGACAGATACGCAGTATTTT. Its translation: CASAREAKTDTQYF.

The table lists this clone with a few counts. The chain joins TRBV6-5 to TRBJ2-7; the D gene is possibly TRBD2 (5 bases). Trimming shortened V by 0 bases and J by 7 bases, and 13 bases separated the two germline ends. The CDR3 has 14 residues. CDR1 and CDR2 from the germline V gene are MNHEY and SVGAGI. Written as DNA, the CDR3 is TGTGCCAGCAGTTACTCGAGGGCCGCCTGGGAGCAGTACTTC. Its translation is CASSYSRAAWEQYF.

This chain's CDR3 is CASSPRRLAAYNEQFF. As DNA, the CDR3 is TGTGCCAGCAGCCCCCGGAGGCTAGCGGCGTACAATGAGCAGTTCTTC. The chain recombines TRBV3-1 (or the pseudogene TRBV3-2) with TRBJ2-1; 7 positions agree with TRBD2. This CDR3 has 16 residues. Trimming at V came to 4 bases and at J to 4 bases, leaving 10 bases not matched to a gene. Germline values: CDR1 LGHDT, CDR2 YNNKEL (reference sequence).

V is TRBV7-8 and J is TRBJ2-1; perhaps TRBD1 as D (7 bases). There are 15 residues in the CDR3. V was clipped by 5 bases and J by 2 bases, with 13 bases between them. The germline V gene encodes CDR1 SGHVS and CDR2 FQNEAQ. CDR3 loop: CASSRGGTAYNEQFF. The CDR3 nucleotides read TGTGCCAGCAGCCGAGGAGGGACAGCCTACAATGAGCAGTTCTTC.

CDR3 sequence reads: CASSLVSGRATGELFF. As DNA, the CDR3 is TGCGCCAGCAGCCTTGTCTCCGGCAGGGCCACCGGGGAGCTGTTTTTT. The chain recombines TRBV4-3 with TRBJ2-2; possibly TRBD1 for D (5 bases). The CDR3 sequence is 16 residues long. Germline CDR1 and CDR2: LGHNA and YSLEER. V shed 4 bases and J shed 4 bases, with 16 bases lying between them.

This sequence joins TRBV15 and TRBJ1-6; tentative D call: TRBD1 (6 bases). Germline-derived CDR1 and CDR2 are LNHNV and YYDKDF (reference sequence). Trimming took off 6 bases at V and 2 bases at J, with 11 bases between the two ends. There are 15 residues in the CDR3. CDR3 region: CATRNTGPYNSPLHF. DNA of the CDR3: TGTGCCACCAGAAATACAGGGCCCTATAATTCACCCCTCCACTTT.

The rearrangement joins TRBV15 to TRBJ1-5; weak D call: TRBD1 (5 bases). CDR3 length: 14 residues. The germline CDR1 and CDR2 sequences are LNHNV and YYDKDF (reference sequence). Trimming took 5 bases from V and 4 from J, leaving 12 bases between them. The CDR3 nucleotides are TGTGCCACCAGCCCCAGGGTAGGAAATCAGCCCCAGCATTTT. This sequence encodes CATSPRVGNQPQHF.

The chain is built from TRBV11-1 and TRBJ1-1, with D perhaps TRBD1 (6 bases). Germline CDR1 is SGHAT and CDR2 is FQDESV (reference sequence). This CDR3 has 15 amino acids. Trimming removed 5 bases at V and 1 base at J, with 14 bases between. This CDR3 reads CASSVHRDKNTEAFF. The CDR3 nucleotides are TGTGCCAGCAGCGTCCACCGGGACAAGAACACTGAAGCTTTCTTT.

The V and J genes are TRBV7-8 and TRBJ1-2; 8 nucleotides line up with TRBD1. The V and J ends lost 4 bases and 8 bases, in that order; junction bases with no gene match: 9. Germline V gene data show CDR1 as SGHVS and CDR2 as FQNEAQ. This CDR3 is 14 amino acids long. The CDR3 spells CASSSPDRGGGYTF. The CDR3 nucleotides read TGTGCCAGCAGCTCACCAGACAGGGGAGGCGGCTACACCTTC.